This T cell receptor beta chain emerged from a study of blood T cell repertoires in COVID-19. Study context: COVID-19 samples, acute and convalescent, were from the United States, Italy and Spain. PBMCs, B-cell-depleted T cells, or T cells provided the cDNA or gDNA that made up the material.

As handled by the study authors: Amplification from reference gene primers served as the basis for estimated nucleated cell counts. Profiling relied on immunoSEQ multiplex PCR, and the TCRdb table lists in-frame clones only, not all of them. V and J calls and clone size follow that table, whereas D and trimming were derived from the DNA. The sample holds 200,000 to 250,000 clones, 70% to 90% seen once. The receptor was isolated from a woman aged 18-29 years who had recovered from COVID-19. The sample was peripheral blood.

CDR3 sequence (DNA): TGTGCCAGCAGAGGTAGGAGCTCCTACGAGCAGTACTTC. The encoded protein is CASRGRSSYEQYF. The chain couples TRBV2 to TRBJ2-7; D not certain. Germline values: CDR1 SNHLY, CDR2 FYNNEI. This CDR3 contains 13 residues. V shed 6 bases and J shed 0 bases, with 9 bases lying between them. The entire variable domain, with the rest obtained from reference TRBV2 and TRBJ2-7, is as follows: EPEVTQTPSHQVTQMGQEVILRCVPISNHLYFYWYRQILGQKVEFLVSFYNNEISEKSEIFDDQFSVERPDGSNFTLKIRSTKLEDSAMYFCASRGRSSYEQYFGPGTRLTVT.